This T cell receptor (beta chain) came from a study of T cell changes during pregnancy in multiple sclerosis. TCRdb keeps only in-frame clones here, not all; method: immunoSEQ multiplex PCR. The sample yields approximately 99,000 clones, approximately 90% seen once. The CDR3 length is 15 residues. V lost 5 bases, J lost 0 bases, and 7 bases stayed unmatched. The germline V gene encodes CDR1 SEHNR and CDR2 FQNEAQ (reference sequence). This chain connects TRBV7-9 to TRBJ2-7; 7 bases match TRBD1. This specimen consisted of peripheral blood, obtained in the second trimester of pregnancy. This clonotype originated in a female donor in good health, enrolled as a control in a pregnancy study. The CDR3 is CASSDGTVNSYEQYF. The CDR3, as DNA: TGTGCCAGCAGCGACGGGACAGTCAACTCCTACGAGCAGTACTTC. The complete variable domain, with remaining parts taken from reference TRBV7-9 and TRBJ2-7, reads DTGVSQNPRHKITKRGQNVTFRCDPISEHNRLYWYRQTLGQGPEFLTYFQNEAQLEKSRLLSDRFSAERPKGSFSTLEIQRTEQGDSAMYLCASSDGTVNSYEQYFGPGTRLTVT.